These 30 T cell receptor beta chains share one sample of origin, sequenced in a study of shared clonotypes between healthy human individuals. Profiled with immunoSEQ multiplex PCR; TCRdb holds only in-frame clones, not every one. The data hold about 1 million clones, with roughly 80% observed a single time. Sequencing used memory CD4+ T cells sorted from blood. The subset denotes: CD45RA-negative fraction. The receptors stem from a man between 18 and 29 years old in good health.

CDR3 amino acids: CASSSTYQPQHF. In DNA, the CDR3 is TGTGCCAGCAGTAGTACCTATCAGCCCCAGCATTTT. J is TRBJ1-5 and V is TRBV7-2; the D is unclear. This CDR3 is built from 12 residues. Germline assignment: CDR1 SGHTA and CDR2 FQGNSA. V was cut by 6 bases and J by 5 bases, with 8 bases left in between.

The chain joins TRBV10-3 to TRBJ1-5, with D maybe TRBD1 (5 bases). The CDR3 has 15 amino acids. The germline V gene has CDR1 ENHRY and CDR2 SYGVKD. V was cut by 6 bases and J by 0 bases, with 12 bases left in between. CDR3 sequence reads: CAISDTGGSNQPQHF. The CDR3 DNA is TGTGCCATCAGCGATACCGGGGGTAGCAATCAGCCCCAGCATTTT.

This chain links TRBV5-5 with TRBJ1-2, with unresolved D. V was trimmed by 0 bases and J by 4 bases, leaving 4 bases between them. Germline CDR1 SGHKS, CDR2 YYEKEE (reference sequence). The CDR3 totals 12 residues. CDR3 amino acids: CASSLVGYGYTF. The CDR3 DNA is TGTGCCAGCAGCTTGGTAGGCTATGGCTACACCTTC.

With respect to this clone: The sample holds other DNA sequences that translate to the same CDR3. The chain employs TRBV6-1 and TRBJ2-6, with D possibly being TRBD1 (6 bases). The V end was cut by 1 base, the J end by 2 bases, with 6 bases between. Germline V gene lookup returns CDR1 MNHNS and CDR2 SASEGT. CDR3 length: 15 residues. CDR3 protein: CASSEGTAGANVLTF. CDR3 DNA: TGTGCCAGCAGTGAAGGGACAGCTGGGGCCAACGTCCTGACTTTC.

The chain employs TRBV5-1 and TRBJ2-3, with TRBD1 matching 8 bases. The trim removed 7 bases at V and 4 bases at J, leaving 2 bases unmatched. The CDR3 spans 12 residues. Germline CDR1 is SGHRS and CDR2 is YFSETQ. CDR3 nucleotide sequence: TGCGCCAGCGGACAGGGTCCAGATACGCAGTATTTT. Its protein product is CASGQGPDTQYF.

J is TRBJ2-7 and V is TRBV10-2; TRBD1 matches at 11 bases. Losses at the gene ends were 8 bases for V and 2 bases for J; bases not matched to a gene: 5. This CDR3 region has 14 residues. CDR1 WSHSY and CDR2 SAAADI come from the germline V gene. The CDR3 reads CASHRTGGPYEQYF. Here the CDR3 DNA reads TGCGCCAGCCATAGGACAGGGGGCCCCTACGAGCAGTACTTC.

The gene calls are TRBV19 and TRBJ1-2; D possibly corresponds to TRBD1 (5 bases). Trimming pared 5 bases from V and 2 bases from J, leaving 9 bases between. The CDR3 runs 13 residues. From germline, CDR1 is LNHDA and CDR2 SQIVND (reference sequence). The chain's CDR3 is CASSWDRNYGYTF. The CDR3 region has the DNA TGTGCCAGTAGTTGGGACCGAAACTATGGCTACACCTTC.

This clone has a handful of counts. V is TRBV7-8 and J is TRBJ1-1; D might be TRBD1 (6 bases). There are 14 residues in the CDR3. Looked up from germline, CDR1 is SGHVS and CDR2 is FQNEAQ. V was pared by 5 bases and J by 4 bases, with 14 bases between. The CDR3 sequence: CASSPQQGVTEAFF. CDR3 nucleotide sequence: TGTGCCAGCAGCCCCCAACAGGGAGTCACTGAAGCTTTCTTT.

The chain uses TRBV28 and TRBJ1-4, with 7 bases fitting TRBD1. The CDR3 loop spans 14 amino acids. From germline, CDR1 is MDHEN and CDR2 SYDVKM. The V segment lost 4 bases and the J segment 8 bases; nucleotides outside the gene matches: 7. CDR3 nucleotide sequence: TGTGCCAGCAGTTACCCGGGACAGATGGAAAAACTGTTTTTT. Its protein product is CASSYPGQMEKLFF.

The chain couples TRBV2 to TRBJ2-5, with 7 nucleotides matching TRBD2. CDR1 and CDR2 (germline): SNHLY, FYNNEI. Trimming took 6 bases from V and 6 from J; bases not matched to a gene: 7. This CDR3 region has 13 residues. The CDR3, as DNA: TGTGCCAGCAGCCGCGGGGAGGGCCAGACCCAGTACTTC. Translated: CASSRGEGQTQYF. The full variable domain, its missing parts supplied by reference TRBV2 and TRBJ2-5, is EPEVTQTPSHQVTQMGQEVILRCVPISNHLYFYWYRQILGQKVEFLVSFYNNEISEKSEIFDDQFSVERPDGSNFTLKIRSTKLEDSAMYFCASSRGEGQTQYFGPGTRLLVL.

Points on this clone: Other DNA sequences in the same sample also yield this CDR3. J is TRBJ2-7 and V is TRBV18; the D gene is possibly TRBD1 (6 bases). The CDR3 is 13 residues long. Deletions cut 3 bases from V and 4 bases from J, with 10 bases between. CDR1 is KGHSH and CDR2 is LQKENI in the germline V gene. This chain's CDR3 is CASSPRQEYEQYF. In DNA, the CDR3 is TGTGCCAGCTCACCCAGACAGGAATACGAGCAGTACTTC.

The chain combines TRBV6-5 with TRBJ1-1; D is unclear. Trimming left V 4 bases short and J 11 bases short, with 14 bases between. CDR1 and CDR2 from the germline V gene are MNHEY and SVGAGI. The CDR3 sequence is 12 residues long. CDR3 nucleotides: TGTGCCAGCAGTTCCGGACCCATCTCCGCTTTCTTT. This encodes CASSSGPISAFF.

Details on this clone: This sequence may be a read error, since a much larger clone differs from it by one base. The chain couples TRBV7-6 to TRBJ2-2; D not resolved. The CDR3 totals 12 residues. Trimming removed 1 base at V and 6 bases at J, with 3 bases between. Germline V gene lookup returns CDR1 SGHVS and CDR2 FNYEAQ. Written as DNA, the CDR3 is TGTGCCAGCAGCTTAGATGCCGGGGAGCTGTTTTTT. Its protein product is CASSLDAGELFF. Filled out from reference TRBV7-6 and TRBJ2-2, the complete variable domain reads GAGVSQSPRYKVTKRGQDVALRCDPISGHVSLYWYRQALGQGPEFLTYFNYEAQQDKSGLPNDRFSAERPEGSISTLTIQRTEQRDSAMYRCASSLDAGELFFGEGSRLTVL.

Worth noting for this clone: The same CDR3 is also encoded by other DNA sequences in this sample. The rearrangement links TRBV9 to TRBJ2-1; maybe TRBD2 (5 bases). Germline-derived CDR1 and CDR2 are SGDLS and YYNGEE. V was shortened by 0 bases and J by 1 base, with 5 bases between the two germline ends. This CDR3 is 14 amino acids long. CDR3 nucleotide sequence: TGTGCCAGCAGCGTAGGAGGGTCCTACAATGAGCAGTTCTTC. Its protein is CASSVGGSYNEQFF.

The sample holds a few counts of this clone. The same CDR3 also results from other DNA sequences found in this sample. CDR3 loop: CASSTTGGNSPLHF. DNA for the CDR3: TGTGCCAGTAGTACTACAGGCGGTAATTCACCCCTCCACTTT. The chain employs TRBV19 and TRBJ1-6; a weak D match, TRBD1 (5 bases). Germline V CDR1 and CDR2: LNHDA, SQIVND (reference sequence). Trimming removed 4 bases from V and 6 bases from J, with 10 bases in between. The CDR3 sequence is 14 residues long.

This sequence joins TRBV18 and TRBJ2-7; D not resolved. Germline CDR1 and CDR2: KGHSH and LQKENI. The ends were cut back, 6 bases at V and 5 bases at J, with 11 bases in the middle. The CDR3 sequence is 12 residues long. Here the CDR3 reads CASSPDSNEQYF. DNA of the CDR3: TGTGCCAGCTCCCCAGACTCTAACGAGCAGTACTTC.

This chain joins TRBV27 and TRBJ1-5; D perhaps matches TRBD1 (6 bases). Germline assignment: CDR1 MNHEY and CDR2 SMNVEV (reference sequence). V was clipped by 1 base and J by 7 bases, with 11 bases between them. The CDR3 consists of 14 residues. As DNA, the CDR3 is TGTGCCAGCAGTTTATTTGGGGGCGGGCAGCCCCAGCATTTT. The encoded protein is CASSLFGGGQPQHF.

This sequence joins TRBV7-9 and TRBJ1-6, with a tentative D call TRBD1 (6 bases). This CDR3 comprises 16 residues. Trimming shortened V by 1 base and J by 10 bases, and 17 bases separated the two germline ends. The germline V gene encodes CDR1 SEHNR and CDR2 FQNEAQ (reference sequence). CDR3 DNA: TGTGCCAGCAGCTTAGGGGTGAAACAGGGCGGCTCACCCCTCCACTTT. As protein: CASSLGVKQGGSPLHF.

The V call is TRBV27, the J call TRBJ1-6, with no clear D. V was trimmed by 9 bases and J by 10 bases, leaving 16 bases between them. The CDR3 extends over 13 amino acids. Germline V gene lookup returns CDR1 MNHEY and CDR2 SMNVEV (reference sequence). CDR3 amino acids: CARSPGRGSPLHF. CDR3 nucleotides: TGTGCCAGATCCCCCGGACGAGGGTCACCCCTCCACTTT.

The chain couples TRBV5-1 to TRBJ2-5; D unresolved. Germline assignment: CDR1 SGHRS and CDR2 YFSETQ. The CDR3 runs 15 residues. The V end was cut by 2 bases, the J end by 5 bases, with 16 bases between. CDR3 protein: CASSLAAGPVETQYF. The CDR3 nucleotides read TGCGCCAGCAGCTTAGCAGCCGGCCCAGTTGAGACCCAGTACTTC.

This chain connects TRBV5-1 to TRBJ1-6; 7 nucleotides align to TRBD1. This CDR3 has 11 residues. Germline CDR1 is SGHRS and CDR2 is YFSETQ. Trimming took 4 bases from V and 14 from J; bases not matched to a gene: 3. CDR3 nucleotide sequence: TGCGCCAGCAGCGGGGGACAGACCCTCCACTTT. Translation gives CASSGGQTLHF.

Notes on this clone: This sample includes further DNA sequences coding for the same CDR3. The chain is built from TRBV18 and TRBJ1-1; possibly TRBD1 for D (5 bases). Per germline, CDR1 KGHSH and CDR2 LQKENI. This CDR3 spans 13 amino acids. The V gene lost 4 bases and the J gene lost 1 base, with 7 bases spanning the gap. The CDR3 loop reads CASSQGQNTEAFF. The CDR3 DNA sequence: TGTGCCAGCTCACAAGGACAGAACACTGAAGCTTTCTTT. Complete variable domain (other parts from reference TRBV18 and TRBJ1-1): NAGVMQNPRHLVRRRGQEARLRCSPMKGHSHVYWYRQLPEEGLKFMVYLQKENIIDESGMPKERFSAEFPKEGPSILRIQQVVRGDSAAYFCASSQGQNTEAFFGQGTRLTVV.

The chain recombines TRBV10-3 with TRBJ2-3, with D hard to call. The germline gives CDR1 ENHRY, CDR2 SYGVKD. This CDR3 comprises 12 residues. The V end was cut by 4 bases, the J end by 9 bases, with 11 bases between. In DNA form, the CDR3 reads TGTGCCATCAGTGTGGGCGAGAGGACGCAGTATTTT. Protein: CAISVGERTQYF.

This clone has a single count. V is TRBV7-6 and J is TRBJ2-1, with 11 bases aligning to TRBD2. The CDR3 loop spans 16 amino acids. Germline V gives CDR1 SGHVS, CDR2 FNYEAQ. Unmatched junction bases numbered 10, after V lost 5 bases and J lost 7 bases. CDR3 sequence: CASSRQPGLAVNEQFF. CDR3 in DNA: TGTGCCAGCAGCAGACAGCCGGGACTAGCGGTAAATGAGCAGTTCTTC.

There are a few counts of this clone. Other DNA sequences in the same sample also yield this CDR3. V gene TRBV6-5 combines with J gene TRBJ2-5; D not certain. Trimming removed 6 bases at V and 5 bases at J, with 7 bases between. This CDR3 comprises 11 residues. Germline V gene data show CDR1 as MNHEY and CDR2 as SVGAGI. CDR3 sequence: CASSSSETQYF. CDR3 nucleotides: TGTGCCAGCAGCAGCTCTGAGACCCAGTACTTC.

The genes are TRBV5-1 and TRBJ2-3; TRBD2 aligns across 9 bases. J was trimmed by 5 bases and V by 4 bases; bases with no gene match: 5. Germline assignment: CDR1 SGHRS and CDR2 YFSETQ. The CDR3 is made up of 14 amino acids. The CDR3 nucleotides read TGCGCCAGCAGCGCTAGCGGGACCCTAGATACGCAGTATTTT. It codes for CASSASGTLDTQYF.

The V gene is TRBV12-5, the J gene TRBJ2-1; the match to TRBD1 covers 9 bases. V lost 2 bases and J lost 10; bases outside the gene matches: 6. The CDR3 has 14 residues. The V gene's germline CDR1 is LGHNT and CDR2 FRNRAP. The CDR3 is CASGLLRDREEQFF. DNA of the CDR3: TGTGCTAGTGGTTTGCTCCGGGACAGGGAAGAGCAGTTCTTC.

V and J are TRBV11-3 and TRBJ2-5, with a tentative D call TRBD2 (7 bases). The germline V gene has CDR1 SGHNT and CDR2 YENEEA. Trimming took 3 bases from V and 2 from J, leaving 13 bases between them. This CDR3 comprises 15 residues. The CDR3 bases are TGTGCCAGCAGCTTGGGGCGGGGGCCTCAAGAGACCCAGTACTTC. Translating gives CASSLGRGPQETQYF.

The chain couples TRBV7-2 to TRBJ2-7; 11 bases align to TRBD2. This CDR3 spans 16 amino acids. Trimming removed 5 bases from V and 1 base from J; junction bases left unmatched: 7. The germline V gene has CDR1 SGHTA and CDR2 FQGNSA. CDR3 sequence (DNA): TGTGCCAGCAGCAAGACTAGCGGGACGAGTTCCTACGAGCAGTACTTC. Its translation is CASSKTSGTSSYEQYF.

The chain recombines TRBV15 with TRBJ2-5, with 8 bases that match TRBD2. The V segment lost 1 base and the J segment 0 bases; nucleotides outside the gene matches: 10. Germline values: CDR1 LNHNV, CDR2 YYDKDF (reference sequence). The CDR3 runs to 18 residues. The CDR3 sequence: CATSRGLLAGTNQETQYF. In DNA form, the CDR3 reads TGTGCCACCAGCAGAGGATTATTAGCGGGAACAAACCAAGAGACCCAGTACTTC.